These T cell receptor beta chains were read from a single sample in a study of control samples from healthy donors and cancer patients. TCRdb's copy holds only in-frame clones and misses some; the assay was immunoSEQ multiplex PCR. The data show 150,000 to 180,000 clones, about 93% seen once. Sample: blood. Receptor source: a man aged 45-65 years in good health. CDR3s include the opening cysteine and the closing phenylalanine or tryptophan. Fields, in order: J gene, D gene, clone size, V gene, CDR3 DNA, CDR3 protein. A D gene is named only where the DNA matches it firmly. Rows give clone size only sometimes, using once, few, many, or a class for an expanded clone.

TRBJ2-3,.,.,TRBV4-1,TGCGCCAGCAGCCACCCCTGGGCCCCCCGAAATACGCAGTATTTT,CASSHPWAPRNTQYF
TRBJ2-6,.,.,TRBV28,TGTGCCAGCAGTGACAGCTCTGGGGCCAACGTCCTGACTTTC,CASSDSSGANVLTF
TRBJ2-7,TRBD1,.,TRBV19,TGTGCCAGTAGTTCCTCCGGTCGGACAGGGTCCCTCGAGCAGTACTTC,CASSSSGRTGSLEQYF
TRBJ2-6,.,.,TRBV19,TGTGCCAGTAGTATAGCTGGGGCCAACGTCCTGACTTTC,CASSIAGANVLTF
TRBJ1-1,.,.,TRBV19,TGTGCCAGTAGTTCGGTCATGTACAGGGTCCCGAACACTGAAGCTTTCTTT,CASSSVMYRVPNTEAFF
TRBJ2-4,.,.,TRBV5-4,TGTGCCAGCAGCTTGGAAGCAGGGGCAGCCAAAAACATTCAGTACTTC,CASSLEAGAAKNIQYF
TRBJ2-2,.,.,TRBV11-3,TGTGCCAGCAGCTCCGACGCGACCGGGGAGCTGTTTTTT,CASSSDATGELFF
TRBJ2-2,.,.,TRBV5-6,TGTGCCAGCAGACTGGGACTTCTTCACACCGGGGAGCTGTTTTTT,CASRLGLLHTGELFF
TRBJ2-2,.,.,TRBV4-2,TGTGCCAGCAGCCTGGCGGCCACCACGAACACCGGGGAGCTGTTTTTT,CASSLAATTNTGELFF
TRBJ2-7,.,.,TRBV27,TGTGCCAGCAGTTTAGGGGGTCCGTACGAGCAGTACTTC,CASSLGGPYEQYF
TRBJ2-7,TRBD2,.,TRBV5-1,TGCGCCAGCAGCTCATCTAGCGGGAGCTACGAGCAGTACTTC,CASSSSSGSYEQYF
TRBJ2-7,.,.,TRBV9,TGTGCCAGCAGCGTAGCGGGATCCTACGAGCAGTACTTC,CASSVAGSYEQYF
TRBJ2-5,TRBD1,.,TRBV24-1,TGTGCCACCAGTGGAACAGGGGGCCAAGAGACCCAGTACTTC,CATSGTGGQETQYF
TRBJ2-5,TRBD2,.,TRBV19,TGTGCCAGTAAGCCCCTAGCGGGAGCCGAGACCCAGTACTTC,CASKPLAGAETQYF
TRBJ2-3,TRBD1,.,TRBV10-3,TGTGCCATCACCGACGACAGGGTCGGAGATACGCAGTATTTT,CAITDDRVGDTQYF
TRBJ1-1,.,.,TRBV3-1/TRBV3-2,TGTGCCAGCAGCCAAGGTGGGGGGGGCACTGAAGCTTTCTTT,CASSQGGGGTEAFF
TRBJ2-1,TRBD1,.,TRBV19,TGTGCCAGTAGTGCCCTCGGGACAGGTAACTACAATGAGCAGTTCTTC,CASSALGTGNYNEQFF
TRBJ2-2,.,.,TRBV11-3,TGTGCCAGCAGCTCCCTCCCCGGGGCCGGGGAGCTGTTTTTT,CASSSLPGAGELFF
TRBJ2-3,.,.,TRBV27,TGTGCCAGCAGTTTATTGGCCGGAGCTGGTACAGATACGCAGTATTTT,CASSLLAGAGTDTQYF
TRBJ1-2,.,.,TRBV7-9,TGTGCCAGCAGCTTATCCCCCCCCAGGGGCTACACCTTC,CASSLSPPRGYTF
TRBJ2-5,TRBD2,once,TRBV7-9,TGTGCCAGCAGCTTAAGCGGGACTCAAGAGGAGACCCAGTACTTC,CASSLSGTQEETQYF
TRBJ1-1,TRBD1,.,TRBV6-5,TGTGCCAGCAACCGGGACAGCGCCATGAACACTGAAGCTTTCTTT,CASNRDSAMNTEAFF
TRBJ2-1,.,.,TRBV12-5,TGTGCTAGTGGCCATCCGGCGGTGGAGGAGCAGTTCTTC,CASGHPAVEEQFF
TRBJ1-2,.,.,TRBV11-2,TGTGCCAGCAGCTCGGACCGAAACTATGGCTACACCTTC,CASSSDRNYGYTF